What follows are 4 T cell receptor beta chains derived from one specimen sequenced in a study of blood T cell repertoires in COVID-19. Data came from immunoSEQ multiplex PCR; TCRdb stores just in-frame clones and leaves some out. The data contain about half a million clones, 70% to 90% of them singletons. The specimen sequenced was peripheral blood. The receptor set was obtained from a human donor in a cohort sampled during active COVID-19.

The chain is built from TRBV18 and TRBJ1-2, with D hard to call. The V end lost 4 bases, the J end lost 2 bases, and 14 bases lay between the germline ends. The CDR3 extends over 15 amino acids. Germline CDR1 is KGHSH and CDR2 is LQKENI. In DNA form, the CDR3 reads TGTGCCAGCTCACAGGCCAGGACTCTCAACTATGGCTACACCTTC. It specifies CASSQARTLNYGYTF.

In DNA, the CDR3 is TGTGCCAGCGGAGGGGGGGCGAGTGAAAAACTGTTTTTT. Protein product: CASGGGASEKLFF. The J gene is TRBJ1-4, the V gene TRBV2, with D perhaps TRBD1 (6 bases). The CDR3 covers 13 residues. Trimming stripped 8 bases from V and 7 bases from J, with 14 bases between. CDR1 is SNHLY and CDR2 is FYNNEI in the germline V gene.

The V gene is TRBV27, the J gene TRBJ1-6, with D possibly matching TRBD1 (6 bases). CDR1 MNHEY and CDR2 SMNVEV come from the germline V gene (reference sequence). V dropped 5 bases and J dropped 6 bases, with 20 bases sitting between them. The CDR3 extends over 17 amino acids. CDR3 region: CASSLQGSGRLNSPLHF. The CDR3 DNA is TGTGCCAGCAGTCTCCAGGGGTCGGGACGGCTTAATTCACCCCTCCACTTT.

The chain joins TRBV2 to TRBJ1-1; the D is unclear. Trimming shortened V by 1 base and J by 4 bases, and 13 bases separated the two germline ends. The germline CDR1 and CDR2 sequences are SNHLY and FYNNEI. The CDR3 is made up of 15 amino acids. CDR3 protein: CASSEGLTSSTEAFF. CDR3 DNA sequence: TGTGCCAGCAGTGAAGGCCTTACTAGTAGCACTGAAGCTTTCTTT.